This T cell receptor beta chain was recovered during a study of blood T cell repertoires in COVID-19. For the study at large: Samples taken during acute and convalescent COVID-19 were collected in the United States, Italy and Spain. PBMCs, B-cell-depleted T cells, or T cells provided the cDNA or gDNA that made up the material.

The CDR3 spans 15 residues. Germline V gene lookup returns CDR1 KGHSH and CDR2 LQKENI. After removal of 1 base from V and 7 bases from J, the junction contained 5 bases not matched to a gene. Assay: immunoSEQ multiplex PCR; the TCRdb copy retains only in-frame clones and omits some. The sample holds 400,000 to 450,000 clones, about 90% seen once. The sequence was obtained from a man aged 18 to 29 who had recovered from COVID-19. What was sequenced was PBMCs or T cells enriched from blood (not recorded which). The chain links TRBV18 to TRBJ2-2; 8 positions agree with TRBD2. The DNA of the CDR3 is TGTGCCAGCTCACCACGGACTAGCTCTAACGGGGAGCTGTTTTTT. Protein sequence: CASSPRTSSNGELFF.